This TCR beta chain was captured by sequencing in a study of shared clonotypes between healthy human individuals. Study findings and constraints: The sampled material consisted only of blood, and tissue repertoires are likely to differ. For sorted subsets, rarefaction showed incomplete sequencing despite large depth. The represented genetic and exposure-history diversity was limited by the small number of donors.

Clones were sequenced by immunoSEQ multiplex PCR, and TCRdb holds only the in-frame ones, with some missing. The repertoire includes about 1,800,000 clones, over 85% of them detected once, and roughly 1.2% sits in the top ten. Terminally differentiated effector memory CD45RA+ cells were left out of the naive CD8 fraction, which was CD45RO-negative and positively selected for CCR7. CDR1 SGHRS and CDR2 YFSETQ come from the germline V gene. Trimming shortened V by 4 bases and J by 2 bases, and 18 bases separated the two germline ends. The CDR3 is made up of 16 amino acids. Concerning this clone itself: Its cognate antigen is unknown.

This clonotype was obtained from a man aged 18 to 29 in good health. The sample taken for sequencing was naive CD8+ T cells sorted from blood. V and J are TRBV5-1 and TRBJ2-5; possibly TRBD1 or TRBD2 for D (5 bases each). This CDR3 is CASSLGELWGQETQYF. In DNA form, the CDR3 reads TGCGCCAGCAGCCTGGGGGAGCTTTGGGGGCAAGAGACCCAGTACTTC.